This TCR beta chain was identified in a study of T cell repertoires in cytomegalovirus infection. Study-wide results and caveats: Cumulative public TCR beta family frequency identified carriers of CMV plus the relevant HLA.

The CDR3 spans 15 residues. J gave up 2 bases and V 2 bases, and 1 base lay outside the gene matches. Germline-derived CDR1 and CDR2 are SGHRS and YFSETQ. MiXCR, run by TCRdb on the reads, gives a single entry per CDR3 protein. The top ten clones hold 40% to 45% of a sample with fewer than 150,000 distinct CDR3 sequences, over 30% of them seen once. A remark on this clonotype: The target antigen is unknown.

The rearrangement joins TRBV5-1 to TRBJ2-6; 7 bases are a match to TRBD1. This receptor was taken from a human donor in good health (CMV status not recorded). Some clones in this sample may be carry-over from other donors' samples. This sample comprised CD8+ T cells from cultured PBMCs, obtained from culture after CMV antigen stimulation. This chain's CDR3 is CASSLQGTGANVLTF. The CDR3 bases are TGCGCCAGCAGCTTACAGGGGACTGGGGCCAACGTCCTGACTTTC.